These T cell receptor beta chains were read from a single sample in a study of OX40 agonist ivuxolimab in advanced cancers. Sequencing used immunoSEQ multiplex PCR; TCRdb keeps in-frame clones, though not all of them. The table records around 40,000 clones, roughly 82% of them present only once. Sequencing was performed on CD4+ or CD8+ T cells sorted from blood, taken in a trial of the OX40 agonist ivuxolimab. The receptors originated from an adult with an advanced solid tumor such as melanoma, head and neck, liver or kidney cancer. The CDR3 runs from the conserved cysteine through the conserved F or W. The size of a clone is reported for some rows only, either as once, few or many, or as a class for expanded clones.

length: 13; V: TRBV29-1; size: NA; J: TRBJ1-6; CDR3: CSVQGSYNSPLHF
length: 11; V: TRBV5-6; size: few; J: TRBJ1-2; CDR3: CASSVNYGYTF
length: 14; V: TRBV6-1; size: NA; J: TRBJ2-7; CDR3: CASSHRDSTYEQYF
length: 16; V: TRBV27; size: NA; J: TRBJ1-5; CDR3: CASSPSTGESNQPQHF
length: 15; V: TRBV5-6; size: NA; J: TRBJ2-1; CDR3: CASSSGTGFYNEQFF
length: 13; V: TRBV19; size: NA; J: TRBJ1-2; CDR3: CASTGGPYGGYTF
length: 18; V: TRBV7-9; size: once; J: TRBJ2-1; CDR3: CASSLVVWAQGQENEQFF
length: 15; V: TRBV11-2; size: NA; J: TRBJ1-4; CDR3: CASSLGPDRNEKLFF
length: 15; V: TRBV5-1; size: NA; J: TRBJ1-2; CDR3: CASSLGAGDYYGYTF
length: 10; V: TRBV6-1; size: few; J: TRBJ1-2; CDR3: CASWEVGYTF
length: 14; V: TRBV4-3; size: NA; J: TRBJ1-2; CDR3: CASSQDMGYYGYTF
length: 15; V: TRBV27; size: NA; J: TRBJ2-5; CDR3: CASSPGAQTRETQYF
length: 16; V: TRBV15; size: NA; J: TRBJ2-1; CDR3: CATSRERGLYYNEQFF
length: 16; V: TRBV18; size: once; J: TRBJ2-5; CDR3: CASSPGGRAEVETQYF
length: 14; V: TRBV6-5; size: NA; J: TRBJ1-4; CDR3: CASSYTRGIEKLFF
length: 16; V: TRBV7-2; size: NA; J: TRBJ2-1; CDR3: CASSLYSSGSRDEQFF
length: 16; V: TRBV4-3; size: NA; J: NA; CDR3: CASSQDLSSGIYEQYF
length: 12; V: TRBV2; size: once; J: TRBJ1-5; CDR3: CASSDGREPQHF
length: 12; V: TRBV27; size: NA; J: TRBJ2-1; CDR3: CASRLPGNEQFF
length: 15; V: TRBV28; size: NA; J: TRBJ2-1; CDR3: CASSPSGNYYNEQFF
length: 14; V: TRBV10-3; size: NA; J: TRBJ2-5; CDR3: CAIKPAVEAETQYF
length: 14; V: TRBV5-1; size: NA; J: TRBJ1-1; CDR3: CASSLTRMNTEAFF
length: 15; V: TRBV7-9; size: NA; J: TRBJ2-1; CDR3: CASNYFGVWGNEQFF
length: 16; V: TRBV9; size: NA; J: TRBJ2-7; CDR3: CASSPRDRGSRYEQYF
length: 15; V: TRBV5-1; size: NA; J: NA; CDR3: CASSLTSGLSYEQYF
length: 14; V: TRBV19; size: NA; J: TRBJ1-2; CDR3: CASSLTGGSSGYTF
length: 14; V: TRBV2; size: NA; J: TRBJ1-1; CDR3: CASNLGQMNTEAFF
length: 15; V: TRBV6-6; size: NA; J: TRBJ1-6; CDR3: CASSIVGTYNSPLHF
length: 13; V: TRBV6-1; size: NA; J: TRBJ2-7; CDR3: CASSPGPTYEQYF
length: 14; V: TRBV30; size: few; J: TRBJ1-4; CDR3: CAWRGTEAYGKLFF
length: 16; V: TRBV27; size: NA; J: TRBJ2-3; CDR3: CASSPIDWDGTDTQYF
length: 16; V: TRBV27; size: NA; J: TRBJ2-7; CDR3: CASSFLTGVSLYEQYF
length: 15; V: TRBV5-4; size: NA; J: TRBJ2-1; CDR3: CASSQTSGRAYEQFF
length: 16; V: TRBV5-1; size: NA; J: TRBJ2-5; CDR3: CASSTGGRYAQETQYF
length: 15; V: TRBV2; size: NA; J: TRBJ2-3; CDR3: CASSEEQGAGDTQYF
length: 13; V: TRBV10-1; size: NA; J: TRBJ2-7; CDR3: CASSESRSHEQYF
length: 14; V: TRBV5-1; size: NA; J: TRBJ1-1; CDR3: CASSLTGLNTEAFF
length: 16; V: TRBV4-2; size: NA; J: TRBJ1-2; CDR3: CASSQGRQTLNYGYTF
length: 14; V: TRBV29-1; size: NA; J: TRBJ2-5; CDR3: CSVKTTMGTETQYF
length: 12; V: TRBV19; size: NA; J: TRBJ1-1; CDR3: CASTYGATEAFF
length: 12; V: TRBV30; size: NA; J: TRBJ2-3; CDR3: CAWSTSTDTQYF
length: 13; V: TRBV19; size: NA; J: TRBJ1-1; CDR3: CASITTRNTEAFF
length: 17; V: TRBV9; size: once; J: TRBJ2-7; CDR3: CASSVAPGGASEDEQYF
length: 18; V: TRBV7-9; size: NA; J: TRBJ2-3; CDR3: CASSPPFRLAGLTDTQYF
length: 16; V: TRBV27; size: NA; J: TRBJ1-5; CDR3: CASSSYRGEGGQPQHF
length: 13; V: TRBV9; size: NA; J: TRBJ2-1; CDR3: CASSVGLGGEQFF